The rows below give T cell receptor beta chains drawn from one sample of a study of T cell responses to AZD1222 COVID-19 vaccine. The repertoire was sequenced with immunoSEQ multiplex PCR; TCRdb's copy has only in-frame clones and lacks some. Of more than 100,000 clones listed, just over 90% are singletons. Source: peripheral blood, taken 28 days after the second AZD1222 dose. Receptor source: an adult who received the AZD1222 COVID-19 vaccine. Both conserved end residues are part of each CDR3. D genes are given only for firm matches. A row's size may be missing; if present it is once, few, many or a size class.

D	V	J	size	DNA	CDR3
-	TRBV12-3/TRBV12-4	TRBJ2-7	-	TGTGCCAGCAGTCCTCTGAGCTCCTACGAGCAGTACTTC	CASSPLSSYEQYF
TRBD2	TRBV4-2	TRBJ2-3	-	TGTGCCAGCAGCCAAGATGGGGGACTAGGCGCGGCAGATACGCAGTATTTT	CASSQDGGLGAADTQYF
TRBD2	TRBV5-4	TRBJ2-2	-	TGTGCCAGCAGCCGATCGGCTAGCGGGAGAAACACCGGGGAGCTGTTTTTT	CASSRSASGRNTGELFF
TRBD1	TRBV7-8	TRBJ2-7	-	TGTGCCAGCAGCCCCGTTGGGGGACAGGGTACCTACGAGCAGTACTTC	CASSPVGGQGTYEQYF
-	TRBV19	TRBJ1-4	-	TGTGCCAGTAGTATAGGGGGAACAACTAATGAAAAACTGTTTTTT	CASSIGGTTNEKLFF
TRBD1	TRBV30	TRBJ1-5	-	TGTGCCTGGCCTGCCCCCGGGACAGCTAATCAGCCCCAGCATTTT	CAWPAPGTANQPQHF
-	TRBV19	TRBJ2-5	-	TGTGCCAGTAGTATAGACAGTAGGGAGACCCAGTACTTC	CASSIDSRETQYF
-	TRBV30	TRBJ1-2	-	TGTGCCTGGAGCCCCAGCCTTGGCTACACCTTC	CAWSPSLGYTF
-	TRBV7-3	TRBJ1-1	-	TGTGCCAGCAGCTTAACAGGGGGGTATTATGAAGCTTTCTTT	CASSLTGGYYEAFF
-	TRBV21-1	TRBJ1-5	-	TGTGCCAGCAGCAAAGGCGGTAACGTGAGGGGGCGCAATCAGCCCCAGCATTTT	CASSKGGNVRGRNQPQHF
TRBD1	TRBV9	TRBJ1-1	-	TGTGCCAGCAGCGGACAGGGGGCGAAGTGGACTGAAGCTTTCTTT	CASSGQGAKWTEAFF
-	TRBV7-9	TRBJ2-3	-	TGTGCCAGCAGCCCAACCGTTTCTAGCACAGATACGCAGTATTTT	CASSPTVSSTDTQYF
-	TRBV29-1	TRBJ2-3	-	TGCGCTGGAGGTCATAGCACAGATACGCAGTATTTT	CAGGHSTDTQYF
TRBD2	TRBV5-4	TRBJ2-5	-	TGTGCCAGCCAACCCCAGGGACTAGCGGGAGTTGGCGTTTCGGAGACCCAGTACTTC	CASQPQGLAGVGVSETQYF
-	TRBV27	TRBJ2-7	-	TGTGCCAGCAGTTTCAGGACGGGGGTAAAAGAGCAGTACTTC	CASSFRTGVKEQYF
-	TRBV4-2	TRBJ2-3	-	TGTGCCAGCAGCCAAGCCAGGGGGGACTCGACAGATACGCAGTATTTT	CASSQARGDSTDTQYF
-	TRBV12-3/TRBV12-4	TRBJ1-5	-	TGTGCCAGCAGTTTGGTTAGCAATCAGCCCCAGCATTTT	CASSLVSNQPQHF
-	TRBV4-3	TRBJ2-7	-	TGCGCCAGCAGCGGGAAAAGCTCCTACGAGCAGTACTTC	CASSGKSSYEQYF
TRBD2	TRBV7-6	TRBJ2-1	-	TGTGCCAGCAGCTTCTTGGTAGCGGGAGGGCAGGAGCAGTTCTTC	CASSFLVAGGQEQFF
-	TRBV11-2	TRBJ1-2	-	TGTGCCAGCAGCTTATTGGAGGGGGACTATGGCTACACCTTC	CASSLLEGDYGYTF
-	TRBV19	TRBJ1-1	once	TGTGCCAGTAGTCCAAAGGACAGAATTAACACTGAAGCTTTCTTT	CASSPKDRINTEAFF
-	TRBV27	TRBJ2-7	-	TGTGCCAGCAGTTTATCGGTTGCGTTCGGGGAGCTTCGCCCTAACGAGCAGTACTTC	CASSLSVAFGELRPNEQYF
-	TRBV6-5	TRBJ1-1	-	TGTGCCAGCAGTTTTAGGACAGCCAGGAACACTGAAGCTTTCTTT	CASSFRTARNTEAFF
TRBD1	TRBV6-2/TRBV6-3	TRBJ1-1	-	TGTGCCAGCAGTTACGGGACAGGGGTCAGGAACACTGAAGCTTTCTTT	CASSYGTGVRNTEAFF
-	TRBV4-3	TRBJ2-1	-	TGCGCCAGCAGCCCCAACATAGTAGGGGAGCAGTTCTTC	CASSPNIVGEQFF
-	TRBV21-1	TRBJ1-1	-	TGTGCCAGCAGCAAAATGGTTCCGATCCCTCAGGCCCTGAGAACTGAAGCTTTCTTT	CASSKMVPIPQALRTEAFF
TRBD1	TRBV5-5	TRBJ1-2	-	TGTGCCAGCACCGCAAACGAGGGGGCTGGTGGCTACACCTTC	CASTANEGAGGYTF
-	TRBV4-2	TRBJ1-2	-	TGTGCCAGCAGCCAAGGTACCGAAGCTAACTATGGCTACACCTTC	CASSQGTEANYGYTF
-	TRBV3-1/TRBV3-2	TRBJ2-5	-	TGTGCCAGCAGCCAAGACACGTACCAAGAGACCCAGTACTTC	CASSQDTYQETQYF
TRBD1	TRBV7-8	TRBJ2-5	once	TGTGCCAGCAGCCCAAGACAGGGTATAGATGAGACCCAGTACTTC	CASSPRQGIDETQYF
-	TRBV5-4	TRBJ2-5	-	TGTGCCAGCAGCTTAGGGCTAGCGCCAGAGACCCAGTACTTC	CASSLGLAPETQYF
-	TRBV12-3/TRBV12-4	TRBJ1-2	-	TGTGCCAGCAGTTTCGGGGACTATGGCTACACCTTC	CASSFGDYGYTF
-	TRBV5-6	TRBJ2-3	-	TGTGCCAGCAGCTTGGCAACAGGGTTACGGACAGATACGCAGTATTTT	CASSLATGLRTDTQYF
-	TRBV4-3	TRBJ2-1	-	TGCGCCAGCAGCCAAGAGCGGTACAATGAGCAGTTCTTC	CASSQERYNEQFF
-	TRBV6-5	TRBJ1-5	-	TGTGCCAGCAGACCCGACCCGAGGGTCCAGCATTTT	CASRPDPRVQHF
TRBD1	TRBV5-1	TRBJ1-2	-	TGCGCCAGCAGCTTAAGACAGGGGAACTACACCTTC	CASSLRQGNYTF
-	TRBV20-1	TRBJ1-5	-	TGCAGTGCTAGTTCGGGTCCCACCCTCAGCAATCAGCCCCAGCATTTT	CSASSGPTLSNQPQHF
-	TRBV6-6	TRBJ1-5	once	TGTGCCAGCAGTCACCTCAGGGAAGGAGGCCATAGCAATCAGCCCCAGCATTTT	CASSHLREGGHSNQPQHF
-	TRBV6-4	TRBJ2-3	-	TGTGCCAGCTCTGGCCGCAGCCCCACAGATACGCAGTATTTT	CASSGRSPTDTQYF
-	TRBV3-1/TRBV3-2	TRBJ2-2	-	TGTGCCAGCAGCCAAGGACTCACGAGTACCGGGGAGCTGTTTTTT	CASSQGLTSTGELFF
-	TRBV16	TRBJ1-5	-	TGTGCCAGCAGCCCGGACGGCAATCAGCCCCAGCATTTT	CASSPDGNQPQHF
-	TRBV7-9	TRBJ1-5	-	TGTGCCAGCAGCTCTGACTTACCCGATAGCAATCAGCCCCAGCATTTT	CASSSDLPDSNQPQHF
-	TRBV19	TRBJ1-5	-	TGTGCCAGTAGTTCCTCCCCTGGGAGCAATCAGCCCCAGCATTTT	CASSSSPGSNQPQHF
-	TRBV19	TRBJ2-3	-	TGTGCCAGTAGTATGTCTGGGGGACCGGGAACAGATACGCAGTATTTT	CASSMSGGPGTDTQYF
TRBD1	TRBV5-1	TRBJ1-2	-	TGCGCCAGCAGCTTGTCTACAGGGGGCGACTATGGCTACACCTTC	CASSLSTGGDYGYTF
-	TRBV7-9	TRBJ2-7	-	TGTGCCAGCAGCTTAGGGACCCAGGTCTACGAGCAGTACTTC	CASSLGTQVYEQYF
TRBD1	TRBV5-6	TRBJ1-4	-	TGTGCCAGCAGCCCGATAGACAGGGCTGATGAAAAACTGTTTTTT	CASSPIDRADEKLFF
-	TRBV9	TRBJ1-2	-	TGTGCCAGCAGCGCCGGTTATGGCTACACCTTC	CASSAGYGYTF
-	TRBV15	TRBJ1-1	once	TGTGCCACCAGCAGAGTGGGGGGGTTGAACACTGAAGCTTTCTTT	CATSRVGGLNTEAFF
-	TRBV27	TRBJ2-7	-	TGTGCCAGCAGTTTCCGGAAAGTCGACGAGCAGTACTTC	CASSFRKVDEQYF
-	TRBV7-9	TRBJ1-2	-	TGTGCCAGCAGCTTAGTAGGGCGCAACTATGGCTACACCTTC	CASSLVGRNYGYTF
-	TRBV6-1	TRBJ1-5	once	TGTGCCAGCAGTGAAGTGATAGATAGCAATCAGCCCCAGCATTTT	CASSEVIDSNQPQHF
-	TRBV7-2	TRBJ2-6	-	TGTGCCAGCAGCCCCACAGCAATAATGACTGGGGCCAACGTCCTGACTTTC	CASSPTAIMTGANVLTF
-	TRBV7-2	TRBJ1-3	-	TGTGCCAGCAGCGAACAGGGTTATGGAAACACCATATATTTT	CASSEQGYGNTIYF
TRBD1	TRBV6-5	TRBJ1-2	-	TGTGCCAGCAGTCGACAGGGGAACTATGGCTACACCTTC	CASSRQGNYGYTF
-	TRBV7-2	TRBJ2-7	-	TGTGCCAGCAGCTTAGCCCTGGGGCGCAGGTACGAGCAGTACTTC	CASSLALGRRYEQYF
-	TRBV3-1/TRBV3-2	TRBJ2-7	-	TGTGCCAGCAGCCAAGCCACGAGGGACGAGCAGTACTTC	CASSQATRDEQYF
-	TRBV18	TRBJ1-6	once	TGTGCCAGCTCACCACGGGGTGGGGATTCACCCCTCCACTTT	CASSPRGGDSPLHF
TRBD2	TRBV7-7	TRBJ2-1	-	TGTGCCAGCAGCTTAGTTACGGCGGGAGGGCCCGATGAGCAGTTCTTC	CASSLVTAGGPDEQFF
TRBD1	TRBV5-4	TRBJ2-2	-	TGTGCCAGCAGCCTCGGAGTTGGACAGGGGAGATCCGGGGAGCTGTTTTTT	CASSLGVGQGRSGELFF